Listed here are 10 T cell receptor beta chains from one sample, sequenced in a study of T cell clonality in common variable immunodeficiency. The data were produced by immunoSEQ multiplex PCR, yet TCRdb's version contains in-frame clones alone and is incomplete. This repertoire holds 40,000 to 65,000 clones, and none appear only once. The sequenced sample was peripheral blood mononuclear cells. These receptors all stem from a person aged 18 to 75 in good health.

This clone was picked up many times. The DNA ends 3 residues before the CDR3 does, and the rest of the CDR3 is filled in from the germline J gene. The chain combines TRBV6-2 or TRBV6-3 with TRBJ2-1, with 11 bases fitting TRBD2. Germline assignment: CDR1 MNHEY and CDR2 SVGEGT. The ends lost 6 bases at V and 0 bases at J; junction bases unmatched: 4. The CDR3 has 16 residues. This CDR3 is CASSSTSGDSYNEQFF. The DNA read from the CDR3 is TGTGCCAGCAGCTCGACTAGCGGGGACTCCTACAATGAG.

In this sample, this clone turned up many times. The CDR3 end lies 3 residues beyond the end of the read and is filled in from the germline J gene. The chain couples TRBV11-2 to TRBJ2-3; TRBD1 matches at 11 bases. Trimming at V came to 3 bases and at J to 4 bases, leaving 0 bases not matched to a gene. Germline V lookup: CDR1 SGHAT, CDR2 FQNNGV. The CDR3 extends over 14 amino acids. Incomplete CDR3 DNA: TGTGCCAGCAGCTTGGGACAGGGGGCAGATACG. The encoded protein is CASSLGQGADT. In full, the CDR3 reads CASSLGQGADTQYF.

This clone was picked up a small number of times. The read falls 3 residues short of the CDR3 end, and the missing part is taken from the germline J gene. The chain recombines TRBV19 with TRBJ1-2; 7 nucleotides match TRBD1. Germline CDR1 and CDR2: LNHDA and SQIVND (reference sequence). CDR3 length equals 17 residues. CDR3: CASSMALGQSLYNDYTF. The CDR3 bases that were read are TGTGCCAGTAGTATGGCCCTGGGACAGAGTCTCTACAATGAC.

This clone is deemed medium-sized. The read ends 3 residues shy of where the CDR3 ends; the end is completed using the germline J gene. V gene TRBV6-2 or TRBV6-3 combines with J gene TRBJ2-2; 7 bases are a match to TRBD1. The junction had 15 bases not matched to a gene; V was cut back by 7 bases and J by 4 bases. This CDR3 is built from 17 residues. Germline values: CDR1 MNHEY, CDR2 SVGEGT. The CDR3: CASINDDREWPTGELFF. Incomplete CDR3 DNA: TGTGCCAGCATTAATGACGACAGGGAGTGGCCCACCGGGGAG.

This clone was seen ten or more times. Read sequence stops 3 residues before the CDR3 end, and the germline J gene provides the missing end. This chain uses TRBV19 with TRBJ2-1; no reliable D call. CDR1 and CDR2 from the germline V gene are LNHDA and SQIVND (reference sequence). Trimming stripped 6 bases from V and 5 bases from J, with 14 bases between. CDR3 size: 14 residues. This chain's CDR3 is CASSSPAADNEQFF. Partial CDR3 DNA: TGTGCCAGTAGCAGCCCTGCGGCCGACAATGAG.

There are a few counts of this clone. The read ends 3 residues early relative to the CDR3; the germline J gene fills the gap. The rearrangement links TRBV7-8 to TRBJ1-2; D gene uncertain. CDR3 size: 14 residues. Looked up from germline, CDR1 is SGHVS and CDR2 is FQNEAQ. V lost 5 bases to trimming and J lost 7 bases, with 17 bases between them. CDR3 sequence: CASSPRGLGSGYTF. CDR3 DNA, as far as it was read: TGTGCCAGCAGCCCCCGAGGGTTGGGTTCTGGC.

Of note for this clone: From the germline J gene comes the end of the CDR3, since the read stops 3 residues before it. The rearrangement joins TRBV2 to TRBJ1-2; D is uncertain. This CDR3 is 14 amino acids long. The V gene's germline CDR1 is SNHLY and CDR2 FYNNEI. The V end lost 7 bases, the J end lost 3 bases, and 15 bases lay between the germline ends. The CDR3 spells CASTYITDDYGYTF. CDR3 DNA, as far as it was read: TGTGCCAGCACCTATATAACAGACGACTATGGC.

For this clone: A read error may be the cause here, since a much bigger clone is one base away. Read coverage stops 3 residues before the CDR3 terminus; the germline J gene supplies the remainder. The chain carries TRBV2 and TRBJ2-5, with 9 positions matching TRBD2. The CDR3 totals 14 residues. The germline CDR1 and CDR2 sequences are SNHLY and FYNNEI. The part of the CDR3 DNA that was read is TGTGCCAGCAGTGATATAGCGGGGGCAGATACC. Translation gives CASSDIAGADT. The entire CDR3 reads CASSDIAGADTQYF. Based on the CDR3 plus reference TRBV2 and TRBJ2-5, the full variable domain is EPEVTQTPSHQVTQMGQEVILRCVPISNHLYFYWYRQILGQKVEFLVSFYNNEISEKSEIFDDQFSVERPDGSNFTLKIRSTKLEDSAMYFCASSDIAGADTQYFGPGTRLLVL.

With regard to this clone: The read falls 3 residues short of the CDR3 end, and the missing part is taken from the germline J gene. The genes are TRBV7-3 and TRBJ1-2; the D gene is possibly TRBD1 (6 bases). The V gene's germline CDR1 is SGHTA and CDR2 FQGTGA. This CDR3 has 16 amino acids. The part of the CDR3 DNA that was read is TGTGCCAGCAGCTTAACGGGGGAGGGGTACAGGGACGGC. Protein: CASSLTGEGYRDG. The whole CDR3 reads CASSLTGEGYRDGYTF.

This clone was picked up many times. The read ends 3 residues shy of where the CDR3 ends; the end is completed using the germline J gene. V usage is TRBV20-1 and J usage is TRBJ2-7; 9 positions match TRBD1. V lost 2 bases, J lost 2 bases, and 1 base stayed unmatched. The CDR3 loop spans 13 amino acids. From germline, CDR1 is DFQATT and CDR2 SNEGSKA (reference sequence). The DNA read from the CDR3 is TGCAGTGCTAGATGGACAGGGGCCTACGAG. Translating gives CSARWTGAYE. The whole CDR3 region reads CSARWTGAYEQYF.